This entry features one T cell receptor beta chain sequence. The antigen is not known. The data were taken from a study of cytomegalovirus exposure and HLA in healthy donors. Amplification used 60 Vbeta primers and 13 Jbeta primers. Generated by immunoSEQ multiplex PCR, the TCRdb table keeps only in-frame clones and is missing some. In the table there are some 120,000 clones, around four fifths of which are singletons. Donors had nominal health at sampling but likely had unrecorded immune exposures. Nobody recorded the CMV serostatus of this donor. Findings and caveats of the study: Based on reports, TCR beta sequences accurately predicted HLA-A and HLA-B alleles for most subjects.

The CDR3 consists of 16 residues. The V gene's germline CDR1 is MNHEY and CDR2 SMNVEV (reference sequence). With V trimmed by 2 bases and J by 7 bases, 9 bases remained unmatched. The sequenced material came from PBMCs. This receptor was obtained from a human donor in good health. The chain couples TRBV27 to TRBJ2-1; 9 bases match TRBD2. The CDR3 DNA reads as TGTGCCAGCAGTTTAAAGGGCGGGGGGGCCAGGAATGAGCAGTTCTTC. Amino acids: CASSLKGGGARNEQFF.